This T cell receptor (beta chain) was sequenced for a study of identical twins. The donors were all healthy and Caucasian. The sample holds many counts of this clonotype. The antigen is not known. Germline V gene lookup returns CDR1 SGHTA and CDR2 FQGNSA. This CDR3 has 15 residues. V lost 3 bases to trimming and J lost 6 bases; unmatched junction nucleotides: 7. Study-level results: The models systematically underestimated how much out-of-frame TCR alpha was shared in monozygotic twins.

TCRdb re-called the 5' RACE reads with MiXCR, one entry per CDR3 protein. The profile shows about 700,000 distinct CDR3 sequences, less than 7% of them singletons. This clonotype was sampled from a young man in good health. The chain has TRBV7-2 and TRBJ2-1; TRBD2 matches at 8 bases. Material: naive T cells sorted from blood. The CDR3 region is CASSFRLAGSNEQFF. CDR3 nucleotide sequence: TGTGCCAGCAGCTTTCGTCTAGCGGGTTCCAATGAGCAGTTCTTC.